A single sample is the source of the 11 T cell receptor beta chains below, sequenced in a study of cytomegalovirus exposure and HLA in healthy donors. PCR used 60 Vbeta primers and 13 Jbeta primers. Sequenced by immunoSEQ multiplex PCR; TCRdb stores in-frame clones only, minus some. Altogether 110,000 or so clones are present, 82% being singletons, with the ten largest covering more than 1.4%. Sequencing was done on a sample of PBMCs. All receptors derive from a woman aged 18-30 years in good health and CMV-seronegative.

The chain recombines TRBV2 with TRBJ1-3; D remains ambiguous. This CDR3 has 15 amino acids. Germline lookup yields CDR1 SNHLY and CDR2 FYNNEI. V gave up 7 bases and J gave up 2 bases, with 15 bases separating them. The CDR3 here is CASTIRGLPGNTIYF. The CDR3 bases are TGTGCCAGCACAATACGGGGTCTCCCTGGAAACACCATATATTTT.

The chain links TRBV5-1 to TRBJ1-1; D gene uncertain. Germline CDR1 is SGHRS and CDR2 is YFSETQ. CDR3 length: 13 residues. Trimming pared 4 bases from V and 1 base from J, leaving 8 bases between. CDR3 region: CASSPTKNTEAFF. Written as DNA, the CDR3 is TGCGCCAGCAGCCCTACTAAGAACACTGAAGCTTTCTTT.

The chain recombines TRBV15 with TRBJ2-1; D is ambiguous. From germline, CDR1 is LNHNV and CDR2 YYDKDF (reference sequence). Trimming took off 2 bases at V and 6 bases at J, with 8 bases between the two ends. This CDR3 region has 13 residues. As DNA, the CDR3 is TGTGCCACCAGCAGACCTCCAGGCAATGAGCAGTTCTTC. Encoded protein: CATSRPPGNEQFF.

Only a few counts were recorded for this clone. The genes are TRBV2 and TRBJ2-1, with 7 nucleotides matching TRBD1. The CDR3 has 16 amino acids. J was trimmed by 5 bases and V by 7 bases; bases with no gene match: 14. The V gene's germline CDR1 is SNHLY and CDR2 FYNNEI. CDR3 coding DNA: TGTGCCAGCAACCCCGAGGGGGCCGTGGCTCACAATGAGCAGTTCTTC. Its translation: CASNPEGAVAHNEQFF.

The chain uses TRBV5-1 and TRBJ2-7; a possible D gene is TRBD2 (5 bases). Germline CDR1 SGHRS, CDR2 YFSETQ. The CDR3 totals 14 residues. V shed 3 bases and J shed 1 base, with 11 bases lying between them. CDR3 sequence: CASSSAARSYEQYF. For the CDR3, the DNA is TGCGCCAGCAGCTCAGCGGCGCGATCCTACGAGCAGTACTTC.

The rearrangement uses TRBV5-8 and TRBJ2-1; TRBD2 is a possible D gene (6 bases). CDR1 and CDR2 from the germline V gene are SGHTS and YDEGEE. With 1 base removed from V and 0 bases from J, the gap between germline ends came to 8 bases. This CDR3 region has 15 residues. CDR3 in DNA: TGTGCCAGCAGCTTGTCCGGGAGCTCCTACAATGAGCAGTTCTTC. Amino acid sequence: CASSLSGSSYNEQFF.

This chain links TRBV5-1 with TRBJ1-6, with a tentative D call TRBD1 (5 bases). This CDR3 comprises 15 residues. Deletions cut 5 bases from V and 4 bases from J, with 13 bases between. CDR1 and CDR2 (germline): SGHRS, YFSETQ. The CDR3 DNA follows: TGCGCCAGCAGGGCCGACAGTCTTTATAATTCACCCCTCCACTTT. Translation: CASRADSLYNSPLHF.

CDR3 nucleotides: TGTGCCAGTAGCCCGCCGAGGACACGCTCTGGAAACACCATATATTTT. Residues: CASSPPRTRSGNTIYF. The chain links TRBV19 to TRBJ1-3, with D possibly matching TRBD1 (5 bases). The CDR3 is made up of 16 amino acids. Germline V gives CDR1 LNHDA, CDR2 SQIVND (reference sequence). The V end was cut by 6 bases, the J end by 0 bases, with 15 bases between.

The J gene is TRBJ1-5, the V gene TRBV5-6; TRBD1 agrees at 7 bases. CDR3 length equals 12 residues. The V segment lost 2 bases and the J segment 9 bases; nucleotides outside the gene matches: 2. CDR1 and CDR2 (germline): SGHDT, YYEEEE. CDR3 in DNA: TGTGCCAGCAGCTTTTCAGGGGGGCCCCAGCATTTT. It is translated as CASSFSGGPQHF.

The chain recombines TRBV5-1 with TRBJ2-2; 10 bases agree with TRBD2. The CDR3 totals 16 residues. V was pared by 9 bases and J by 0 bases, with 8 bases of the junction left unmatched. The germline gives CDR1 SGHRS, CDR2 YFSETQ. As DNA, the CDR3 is TGCGCCACCCGGACTAGCGGCCAAGCGAACACCGGGGAGCTGTTTTTT. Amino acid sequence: CATRTSGQANTGELFF.

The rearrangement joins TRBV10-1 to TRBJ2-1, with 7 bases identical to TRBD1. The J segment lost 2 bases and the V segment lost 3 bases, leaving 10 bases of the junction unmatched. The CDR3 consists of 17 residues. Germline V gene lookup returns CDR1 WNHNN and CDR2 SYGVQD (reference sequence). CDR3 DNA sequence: TGCGCCAGCAGTGATAGCCTGAAGGGGGCGGCCTACAATGAGCAGTTCTTC. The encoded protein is CASSDSLKGAAYNEQFF.